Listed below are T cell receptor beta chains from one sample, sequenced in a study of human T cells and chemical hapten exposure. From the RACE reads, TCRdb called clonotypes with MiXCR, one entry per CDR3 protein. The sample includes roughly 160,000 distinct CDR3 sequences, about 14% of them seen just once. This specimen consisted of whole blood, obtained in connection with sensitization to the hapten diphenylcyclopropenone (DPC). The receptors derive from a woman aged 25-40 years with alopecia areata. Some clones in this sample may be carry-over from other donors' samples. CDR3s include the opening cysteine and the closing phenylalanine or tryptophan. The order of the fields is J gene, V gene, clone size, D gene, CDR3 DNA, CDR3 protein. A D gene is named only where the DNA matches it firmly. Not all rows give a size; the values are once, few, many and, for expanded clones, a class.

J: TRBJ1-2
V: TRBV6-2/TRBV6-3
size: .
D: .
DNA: TGTGCCAGCAGTTCCGGACGGTCTAAGGGCGGCTACACCTTC
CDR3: CASSSGRSKGGYTF

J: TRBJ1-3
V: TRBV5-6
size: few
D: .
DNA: TGTGCCAGCAGCTACATAGGGAGAGGAAACACCATATATTTT
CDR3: CASSYIGRGNTIYF

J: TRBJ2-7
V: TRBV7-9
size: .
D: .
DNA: TGTGCCAGCAGCTTGTCTGACGGAAGATACGAGCAGTACTTC
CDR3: CASSLSDGRYEQYF

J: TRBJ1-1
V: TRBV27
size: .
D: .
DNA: TGTGCCAGCATCCCCCCGAGGGACAATGAAGCTTTCTTT
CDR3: CASIPPRDNEAFF

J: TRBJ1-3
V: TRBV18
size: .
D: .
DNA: TGTGCCAGCTCACCAGGGACGGCCGTAGGAAACACCATATATTTT
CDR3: CASSPGTAVGNTIYF

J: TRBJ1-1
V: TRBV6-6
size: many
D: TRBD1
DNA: TGTGCCAGCAGCCCACAGGGGGGTAACACTGAAGCTTTCTTT
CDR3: CASSPQGGNTEAFF

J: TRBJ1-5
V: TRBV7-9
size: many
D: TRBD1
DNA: TGTGCCAGCAGCCCGACAGGGACACATAATCAGCCCCAGCATTTT
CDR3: CASSPTGTHNQPQHF

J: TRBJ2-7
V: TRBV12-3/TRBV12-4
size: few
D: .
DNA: TGTGCCAGCAGTCGCCGGGGGCTAAGTGGTGAAGGAGTCTACGAGCAGTACTTC
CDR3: CASSRRGLSGEGVYEQYF

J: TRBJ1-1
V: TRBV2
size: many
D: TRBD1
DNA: TGTGCCAGCGCCCGTGAGGGACTCCAGGGGGACACTGAAGCTTTCTTT
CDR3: CASAREGLQGDTEAFF

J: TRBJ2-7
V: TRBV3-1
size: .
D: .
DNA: TGTGCCAGCAGCCGGACGGACAGTCGGCAGTACTTC
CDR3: CASSRTDSRQYF

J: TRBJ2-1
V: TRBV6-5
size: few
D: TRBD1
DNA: TGTGCCAGCAGTTCGGGACAGGGGGCCGGCAATGAGCAGTTCTTC
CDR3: CASSSGQGAGNEQFF

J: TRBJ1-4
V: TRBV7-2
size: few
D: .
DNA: TGTGCCAGCAGGTTCGGACAATACGAAAAACTGTTTTTT
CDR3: CASRFGQYEKLFF

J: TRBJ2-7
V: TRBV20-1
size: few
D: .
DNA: TGCAGTGCTTCCACTAGCCTATACTCCTACGAGCAGTACTTC
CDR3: CSASTSLYSYEQYF

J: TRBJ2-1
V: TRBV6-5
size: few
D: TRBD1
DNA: TGTGCCAGCAGTTACTCGAGGGACAGCCAGCAGTTCTTC
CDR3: CASSYSRDSQQFF

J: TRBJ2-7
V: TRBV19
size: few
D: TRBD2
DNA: TGTGCCAGTAGGCAGCGGGGAGGGCGGAACGAGCAGTACTTC
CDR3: CASRQRGGRNEQYF

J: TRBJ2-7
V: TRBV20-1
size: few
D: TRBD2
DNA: TGCAGTGGTTCCCAACGACTAGCGGGAGCCCCAACTTACGAGCAGTACTTC
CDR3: CSGSQRLAGAPTYEQYF

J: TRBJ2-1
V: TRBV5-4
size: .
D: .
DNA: TGTGCCGGCGCCAAGGCGACTGGGGGGTACAATGAGCAGTTCTTC
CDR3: CAGAKATGGYNEQFF

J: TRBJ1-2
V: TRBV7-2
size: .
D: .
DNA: TGTGCCAGCAGCTTAGAGAACAGCTATGGCTACACCTTC
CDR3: CASSLENSYGYTF

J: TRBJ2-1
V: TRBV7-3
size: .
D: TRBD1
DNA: TGTGCCAGCAGCTTAACGTCAGGGGGAGCCGGTAATGAGCAGTTCTTC
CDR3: CASSLTSGGAGNEQFF

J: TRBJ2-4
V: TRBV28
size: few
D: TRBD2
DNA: TGTGCCAGCAGGGAGACTAGCGGTATACTAGCCAAAAACATTCAGTACTTC
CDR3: CASRETSGILAKNIQYF

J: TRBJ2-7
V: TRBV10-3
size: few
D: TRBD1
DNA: TGTGCCATCAACCACGGGACAGGGGACTACGAGCAGTACTTC
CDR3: CAINHGTGDYEQYF

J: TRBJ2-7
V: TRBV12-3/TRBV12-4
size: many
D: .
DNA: TGTGCCAGCAGTCCGGGTGGCGGGCCCTACGAGCAGTACTTC
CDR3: CASSPGGGPYEQYF

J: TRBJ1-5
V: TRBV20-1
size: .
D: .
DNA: TGCAGTGCTAGAGACCGGGACTCACATCAGCCCCAGCATTTT
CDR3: CSARDRDSHQPQHF

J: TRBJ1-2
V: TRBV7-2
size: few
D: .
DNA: TGTGCCAGCACCTTTTCGGGGGGCGGGAGGTATGGCTACACCTTC
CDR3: CASTFSGGGRYGYTF

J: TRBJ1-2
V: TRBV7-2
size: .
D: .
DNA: TGTGCCAGCAGCTTAGCTTCGGCAGGAATTAACTATGGCTACACCTTC
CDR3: CASSLASAGINYGYTF

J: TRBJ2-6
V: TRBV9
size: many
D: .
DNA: TGTGCCAGCAGACAGGGCTCTGGGGCCAACGTCCTGACTTTC
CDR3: CASRQGSGANVLTF

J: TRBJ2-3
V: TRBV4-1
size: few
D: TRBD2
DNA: TGCGCCAGCAGCCACCAGGAGGCTACTAGCGGAACCACAGATACGCAGTATTTT
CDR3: CASSHQEATSGTTDTQYF

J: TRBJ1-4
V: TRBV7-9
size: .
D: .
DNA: TGTGCCAGCAGTCGCGACGTGCTAATTGGGATGGTCTTT
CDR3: CASSRDVLIGMVF

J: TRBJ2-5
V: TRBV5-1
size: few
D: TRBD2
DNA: TGCGCCAGCAGCGTGGGACTAGCGGGAGGCGGGACCCAGTACTTC
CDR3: CASSVGLAGGGTQYF

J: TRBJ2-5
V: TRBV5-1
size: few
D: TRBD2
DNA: TGCGCCAGCAGCTTGTTTGGGGGGGAAGAGACCCAGTACTTC
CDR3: CASSLFGGEETQYF

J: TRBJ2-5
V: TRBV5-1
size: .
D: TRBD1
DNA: TGCGCCAGCAGCTCGGACGGACAGGGGGCTAGGAAGACCCAGTACTTC
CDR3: CASSSDGQGARKTQYF

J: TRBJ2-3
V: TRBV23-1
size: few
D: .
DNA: TGCGCCAGCAGTCGCCAATTGATACTACAAAACACAGATACGCAGTATTTT
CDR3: CASSRQLILQNTDTQYF

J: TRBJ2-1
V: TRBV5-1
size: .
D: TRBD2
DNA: TGCGCCAGCAGCCCAGGACTAGAGTCCTACAATGAGCAGTTCTTC
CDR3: CASSPGLESYNEQFF

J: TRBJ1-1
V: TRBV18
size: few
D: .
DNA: TGTGCCAGCTCACCACCTGCTACTCGACTGATAAACACTGAAGCTTTCTTT
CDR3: CASSPPATRLINTEAFF

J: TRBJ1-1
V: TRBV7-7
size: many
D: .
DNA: TGTGCTAGCAGCGTAGACAGCAACACTGAAGCTTTCTTT
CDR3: CASSVDSNTEAFF

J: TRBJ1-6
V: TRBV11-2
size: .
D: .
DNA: TGTGCCAGCAGCCTCCGAGTGTGGGGGGCGGATTCACCCCTCCACTTT
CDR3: CASSLRVWGADSPLHF

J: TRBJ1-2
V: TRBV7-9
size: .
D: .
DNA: TGTGCCAGCAGCTCCCAGGGCGGCCATGGCTACACCTTC
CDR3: CASSSQGGHGYTF

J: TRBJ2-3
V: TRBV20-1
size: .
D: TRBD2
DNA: TGCAGTGCTAGTCCGCGGGAGGAAACCAATACGCAGTATTTT
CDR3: CSASPREETNTQYF

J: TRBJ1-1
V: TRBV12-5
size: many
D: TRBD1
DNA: TGTGCTAGTGGTTCTAGGGACAGAAGAATCACTGAAGCTTTCTTT
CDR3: CASGSRDRRITEAFF

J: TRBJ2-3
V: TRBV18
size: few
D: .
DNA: TGTGCCAGCTCACCTGTAGATACGCAGTATTTT
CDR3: CASSPVDTQYF

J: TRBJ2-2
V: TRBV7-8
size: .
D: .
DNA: TGTGCCAGCCGGGGGACGGCGAACACCGGGGAGCTGTTTTTT
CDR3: CASRGTANTGELFF

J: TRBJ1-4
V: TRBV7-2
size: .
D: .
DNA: TGTGCCAGCAGCTTAGAAGCGACTAATGAAAAACTGTTTTTT
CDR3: CASSLEATNEKLFF

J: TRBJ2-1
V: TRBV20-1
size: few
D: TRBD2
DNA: TGCAGTGCTACAGGCGGACTAGCAGTGAATGAGCAGTTCTTC
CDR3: CSATGGLAVNEQFF

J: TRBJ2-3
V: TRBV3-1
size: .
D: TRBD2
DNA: TGTGCCAGCAGCCAAGATTATCGTGGGAGGGCACGGTATTTT
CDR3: CASSQDYRGRARYF

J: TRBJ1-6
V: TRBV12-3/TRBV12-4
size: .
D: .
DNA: TGTGCCAGCAGTCCTAGGCAGGGAGGGAATTCACCCCTCCACTTT
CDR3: CASSPRQGGNSPLHF